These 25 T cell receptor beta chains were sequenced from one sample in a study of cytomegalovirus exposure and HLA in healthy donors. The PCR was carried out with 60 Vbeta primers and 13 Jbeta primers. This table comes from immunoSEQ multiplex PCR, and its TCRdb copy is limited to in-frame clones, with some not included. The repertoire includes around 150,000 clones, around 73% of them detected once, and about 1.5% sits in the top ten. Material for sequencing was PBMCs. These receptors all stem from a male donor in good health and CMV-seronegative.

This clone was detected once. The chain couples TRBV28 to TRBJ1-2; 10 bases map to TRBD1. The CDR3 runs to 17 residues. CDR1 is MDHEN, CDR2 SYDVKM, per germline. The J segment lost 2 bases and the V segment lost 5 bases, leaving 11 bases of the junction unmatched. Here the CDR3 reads CASSDRDRGRANYGYTF. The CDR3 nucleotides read TGTGCCAGCAGTGACAGGGACAGGGGCAGGGCAAACTATGGCTACACCTTC.

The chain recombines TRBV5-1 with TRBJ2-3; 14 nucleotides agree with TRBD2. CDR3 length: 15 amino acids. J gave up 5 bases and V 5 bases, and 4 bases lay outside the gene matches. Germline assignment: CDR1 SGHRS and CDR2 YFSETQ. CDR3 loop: CASRVTSGREDTQYF. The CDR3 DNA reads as TGCGCCAGCAGGGTGACTAGCGGGAGGGAAGATACGCAGTATTTT.

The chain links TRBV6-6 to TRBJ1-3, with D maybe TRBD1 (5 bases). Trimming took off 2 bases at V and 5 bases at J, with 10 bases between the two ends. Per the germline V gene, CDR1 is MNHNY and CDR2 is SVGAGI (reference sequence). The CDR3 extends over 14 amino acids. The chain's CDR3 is CASSYGGRRNTIYF. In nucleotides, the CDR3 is TGTGCCAGCAGTTACGGGGGGAGGAGAAACACCATATATTTT.

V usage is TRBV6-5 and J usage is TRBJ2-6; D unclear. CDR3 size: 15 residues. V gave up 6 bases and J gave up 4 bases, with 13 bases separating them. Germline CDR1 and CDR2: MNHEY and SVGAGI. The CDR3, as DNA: TGTGCCAGCAGGAACCCAGACGGGGGGGCCAACGTCCTGACTTTC. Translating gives CASRNPDGGANVLTF.

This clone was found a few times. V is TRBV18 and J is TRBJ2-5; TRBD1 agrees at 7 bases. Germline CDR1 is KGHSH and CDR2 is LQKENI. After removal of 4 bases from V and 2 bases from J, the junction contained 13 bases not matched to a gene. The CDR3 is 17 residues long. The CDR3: CASSLNEPGQKQETQYF. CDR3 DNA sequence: TGTGCCAGCTCACTAAACGAGCCGGGACAGAAACAAGAGACCCAGTACTTC.

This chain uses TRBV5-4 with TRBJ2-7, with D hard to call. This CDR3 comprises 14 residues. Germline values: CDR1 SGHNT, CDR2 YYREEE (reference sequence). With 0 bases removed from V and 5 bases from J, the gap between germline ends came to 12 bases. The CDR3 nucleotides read TGTGCCAGCAGCTTGGGAGGCGAGACCCACGAGCAGTACTTC. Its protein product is CASSLGGETHEQYF.

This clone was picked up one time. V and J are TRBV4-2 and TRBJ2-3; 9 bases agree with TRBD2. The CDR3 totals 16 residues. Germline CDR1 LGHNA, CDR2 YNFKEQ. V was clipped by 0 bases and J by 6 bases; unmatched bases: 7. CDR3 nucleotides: TGTGCCAGCAGCCAAGATAGTCAAGCGGGAGGTGATACGCAGTATTTT. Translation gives CASSQDSQAGGDTQYF.

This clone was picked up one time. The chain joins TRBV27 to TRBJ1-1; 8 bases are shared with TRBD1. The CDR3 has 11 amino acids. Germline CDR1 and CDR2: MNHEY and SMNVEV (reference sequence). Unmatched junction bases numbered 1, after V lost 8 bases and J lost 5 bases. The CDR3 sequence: CASYRGTEAFF. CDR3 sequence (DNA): TGTGCCAGCTACAGGGGGACTGAAGCTTTCTTT.

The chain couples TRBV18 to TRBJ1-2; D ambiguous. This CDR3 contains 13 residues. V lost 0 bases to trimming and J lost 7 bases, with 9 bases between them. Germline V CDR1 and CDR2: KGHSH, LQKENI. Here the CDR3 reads CASSPPVGSGYTF. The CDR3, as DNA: TGTGCCAGCTCACCACCGGTCGGTTCTGGCTACACCTTC.

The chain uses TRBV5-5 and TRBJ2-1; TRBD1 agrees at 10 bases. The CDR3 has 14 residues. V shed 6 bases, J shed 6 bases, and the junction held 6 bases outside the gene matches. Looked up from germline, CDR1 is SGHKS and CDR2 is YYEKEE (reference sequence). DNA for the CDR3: TGTGCCAGCACTCGACAGGGGGCAGGCAATGAGCAGTTCTTC. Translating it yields CASTRQGAGNEQFF.

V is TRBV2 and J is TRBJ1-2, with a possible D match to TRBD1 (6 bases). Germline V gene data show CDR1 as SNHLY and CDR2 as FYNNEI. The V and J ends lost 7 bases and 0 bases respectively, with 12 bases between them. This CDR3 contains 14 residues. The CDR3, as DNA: TGTGCCAGCACCCCAAGGGACACTAACTATGGCTACACCTTC. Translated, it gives CASTPRDTNYGYTF.

CDR3 in amino acids: CASSSLAGLGNEQFF. DNA for the CDR3: TGTGCCAGCAGCTCGTTAGCGGGATTGGGCAATGAGCAGTTCTTC. V is TRBV11-3 and J is TRBJ2-1; the match to TRBD2 covers 8 bases. The ends lost 4 bases at V and 6 bases at J; junction bases unmatched: 8. From germline, CDR1 is SGHNT and CDR2 YENEEA. The CDR3 is 15 residues long.

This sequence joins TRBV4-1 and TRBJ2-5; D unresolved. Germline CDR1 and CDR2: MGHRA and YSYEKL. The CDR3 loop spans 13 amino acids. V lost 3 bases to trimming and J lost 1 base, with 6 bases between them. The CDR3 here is CASSHQAQETQYF. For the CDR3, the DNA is TGCGCCAGCAGCCATCAGGCCCAAGAGACCCAGTACTTC.

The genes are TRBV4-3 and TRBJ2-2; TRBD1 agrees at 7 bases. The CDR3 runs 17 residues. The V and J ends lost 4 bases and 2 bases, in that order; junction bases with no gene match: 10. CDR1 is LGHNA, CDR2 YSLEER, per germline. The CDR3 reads CASSLAWGTANTGELFF. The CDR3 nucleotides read TGCGCCAGCAGCCTCGCTTGGGGGACAGCCAACACCGGGGAGCTGTTTTTT.

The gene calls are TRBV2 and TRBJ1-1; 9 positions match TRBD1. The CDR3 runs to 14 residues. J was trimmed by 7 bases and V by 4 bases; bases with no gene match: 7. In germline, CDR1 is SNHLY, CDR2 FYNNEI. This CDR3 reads CASSGPQGAVEAFF. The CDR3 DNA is TGTGCCAGCAGTGGTCCACAGGGGGCAGTTGAAGCTTTCTTT.

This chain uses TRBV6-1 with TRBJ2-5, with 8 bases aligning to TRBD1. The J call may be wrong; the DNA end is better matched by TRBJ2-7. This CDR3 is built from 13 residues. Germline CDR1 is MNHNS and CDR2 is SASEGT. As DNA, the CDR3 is TGTGCCAGCAGTTATACAGGGGGATACGAGCAGTACTTC. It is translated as CASSYTGGYEQYF.

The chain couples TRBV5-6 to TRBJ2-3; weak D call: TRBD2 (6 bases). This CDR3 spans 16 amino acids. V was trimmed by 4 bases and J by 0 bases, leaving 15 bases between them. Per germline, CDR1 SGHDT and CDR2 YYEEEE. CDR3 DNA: TGTGCCAGCAGCCTCGGCCGGGACTCTAGCACAGATACGCAGTATTTT. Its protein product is CASSLGRDSSTDTQYF.

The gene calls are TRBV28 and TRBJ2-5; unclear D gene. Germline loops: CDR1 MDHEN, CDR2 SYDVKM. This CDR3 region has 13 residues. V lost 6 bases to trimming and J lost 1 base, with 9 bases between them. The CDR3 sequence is CASRPGFQETQYF. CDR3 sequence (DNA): TGTGCCAGCAGACCAGGATTCCAAGAGACCCAGTACTTC.

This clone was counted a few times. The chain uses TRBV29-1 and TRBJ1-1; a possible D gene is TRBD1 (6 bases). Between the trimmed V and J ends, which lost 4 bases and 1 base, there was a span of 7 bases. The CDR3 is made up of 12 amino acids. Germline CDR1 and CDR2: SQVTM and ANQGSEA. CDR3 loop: CSVVGGNTEAFF. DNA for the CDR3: TGCAGCGTTGTAGGGGGGAACACTGAAGCTTTCTTT. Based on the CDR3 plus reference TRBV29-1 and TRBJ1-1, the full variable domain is SAVISQKPSRDICQRGTSLTIQCQVDSQVTMMFWYRQQPGQSLTLIATANQGSEATYESGFVIDKFPISRPNLTFSTLTVSNMSPEDSSIYLCSVVGGNTEAFFGQGTRLTVV.

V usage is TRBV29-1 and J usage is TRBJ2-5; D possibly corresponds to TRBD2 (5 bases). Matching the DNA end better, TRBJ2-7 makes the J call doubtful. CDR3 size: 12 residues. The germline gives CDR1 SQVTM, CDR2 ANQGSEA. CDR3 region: CSVEIGGYEQYF. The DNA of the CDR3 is TGCAGCGTTGAAATTGGAGGATACGAGCAGTACTTC.

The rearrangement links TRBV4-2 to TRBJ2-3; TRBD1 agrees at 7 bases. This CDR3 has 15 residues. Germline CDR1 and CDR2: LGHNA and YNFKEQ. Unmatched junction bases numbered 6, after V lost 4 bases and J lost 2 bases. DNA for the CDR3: TGTGCCAGCAGCCCCAGGACAGGAACCACAGATACGCAGTATTTT. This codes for CASSPRTGTTDTQYF.

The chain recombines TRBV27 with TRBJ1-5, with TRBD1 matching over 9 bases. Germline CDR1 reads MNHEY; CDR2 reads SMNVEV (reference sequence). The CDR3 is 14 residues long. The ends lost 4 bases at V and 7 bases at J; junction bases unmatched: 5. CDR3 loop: CASSSRTGEQPQHF. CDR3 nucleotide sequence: TGTGCCAGCAGTTCCCGGACAGGGGAACAGCCCCAGCATTTT.

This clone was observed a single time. CDR3 sequence: CASSTRTEANTGELFF. The CDR3 DNA follows: TGTGCCAGCAGCACCCGGACAGAAGCGAACACCGGGGAGCTGTTTTTT. The J gene is TRBJ2-2, the V gene TRBV5-4, with D possibly being TRBD1 (6 bases). Germline loops: CDR1 SGHNT, CDR2 YYREEE (reference sequence). The V and J ends lost 4 bases and 0 bases respectively, with 13 bases between them. The CDR3 loop spans 16 amino acids.

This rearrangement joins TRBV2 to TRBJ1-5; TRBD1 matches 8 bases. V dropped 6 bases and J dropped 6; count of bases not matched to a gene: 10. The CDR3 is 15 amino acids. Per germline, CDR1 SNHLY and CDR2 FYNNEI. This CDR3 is CASSQDRAGSQPQHF. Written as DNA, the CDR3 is TGTGCCAGCAGCCAGGACAGGGCGGGTAGTCAGCCCCAGCATTTT.

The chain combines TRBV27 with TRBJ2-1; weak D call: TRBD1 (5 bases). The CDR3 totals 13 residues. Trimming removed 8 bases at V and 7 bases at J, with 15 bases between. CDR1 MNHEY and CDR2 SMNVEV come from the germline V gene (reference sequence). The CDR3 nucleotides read TGTGCCAGCTTTGGGGCAGGGAAAAATGAGCAGTTCTTC. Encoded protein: CASFGAGKNEQFF.